These 29 T cell receptor beta chains originate from one sample sequenced in a study of cytomegalovirus exposure and HLA in healthy donors (dated by TCRdb to the late 2010s). The library was prepared using the immunoSEQ multiplex PCR assay. A mixture of 60 forward primers for TCR Vbeta segments and 13 reverse primers for TCR Jbeta segments was used in the multiplex PCR. In its TCRdb copy, this immuneACCESS table keeps in-frame sequences only and misses some clones. Where compared with another copy, unresolved V genes explain less than half of these, and the others have no known cause. The sample records about 200,000 clones, roughly 87% of which are singletons. The ten top clones hold about 6.4% of the sample. Material for sequencing was PBMCs. These receptors were obtained from a man aged 35 to 55 in good health and CMV-seropositive.

This clone was counted a few times. The same CDR3 also results from other DNA sequences found in this sample. The chain has TRBV7-9 and TRBJ2-7; the D is unclear. V lost 5 bases, J lost 0 bases, and 5 bases lay in between. The CDR3 runs to 12 residues. Looked up from germline, CDR1 is SEHNR and CDR2 is FQNEAQ (reference sequence). The CDR3 sequence: CASSLSSYEQYF. The CDR3 nucleotides read TGTGCCAGCAGCCTGAGCTCCTACGAGCAGTACTTC.

This chain uses TRBV29-1 with TRBJ2-1; D is uncertain. V lost 4 bases, J lost 3 bases, and 13 bases lay in between. The CDR3 contains 14 residues. Germline lookup yields CDR1 SQVTM and CDR2 ANQGSEA. The CDR3: CSVVGVLRYNEQFF. CDR3 coding DNA: TGCAGCGTTGTTGGAGTGTTGCGCTACAATGAGCAGTTCTTC.

V and J are TRBV5-6 and TRBJ1-2; D is ambiguous. Trimming left V 2 bases short and J 3 bases short, with 14 bases between. The CDR3 sequence is 15 residues long. Germline V gene data show CDR1 as SGHDT and CDR2 as YYEEEE. This CDR3 reads CASSLLRGPDYGYTF. CDR3 DNA: TGTGCCAGCAGCTTACTAAGAGGGCCGGACTATGGCTACACCTTC.

With respect to this clone: In the same sample, other DNA sequences code for this CDR3. The rearrangement links TRBV27 to TRBJ1-5, with D possibly matching TRBD1 (5 bases). There are 14 residues in the CDR3. V lost 2 bases and J 3 bases, leaving 8 bases between the germline ends. CDR1 is MNHEY and CDR2 is SMNVEV in the germline V gene (reference sequence). CDR3 sequence: CASSLQGSNQPQHF. The CDR3 nucleotides are TGTGCCAGCAGTTTACAGGGTTCCAATCAGCCCCAGCATTTT.

The J gene is TRBJ1-2, the V gene TRBV4-1; 7 nucleotides agree with TRBD1. Trimming cost V 0 bases and J 3 bases; bases outside gene matches: 1. Germline assignment: CDR1 MGHRA and CDR2 YSYEKL. The CDR3 totals 14 residues. In DNA, the CDR3 is TGCGCCAGCAGCCAAGACAGGGGGGACTATGGCTACACCTTC. This gives the protein CASSQDRGDYGYTF.

This clone was counted only a few times. This chain uses TRBV30 with TRBJ1-6; possible D gene TRBD1, 5 bases. With 0 bases removed from V and 10 bases from J, the gap between germline ends came to 10 bases. This CDR3 comprises 13 residues. Germline V gene lookup returns CDR1 GTSNPN and CDR2 SVGIG (reference sequence). The CDR3 nucleotides read TGTGCCTGGAGTGTACAGGCAGGATCACCCCTCCACTTT. It is translated as CAWSVQAGSPLHF.

V and J are TRBV7-8 and TRBJ2-7, with 9 bases matching TRBD2. With V trimmed by 4 bases and J by 2 bases, 6 bases remained unmatched. Germline CDR1 and CDR2: SGHVS and FQNEAQ. CDR3 length: 15 residues. CDR3 region: CASSYLAGRTYEQYF. CDR3 in DNA: TGTGCCAGCAGCTATCTAGCGGGAAGGACCTACGAGCAGTACTTC.

V gene TRBV30 combines with J gene TRBJ1-3; D is uncertain. Germline loops: CDR1 GTSNPN, CDR2 SVGIG (reference sequence). V dropped 4 bases and J dropped 2 bases, with 9 bases sitting between them. The CDR3 spans 13 residues. CDR3 nucleotide sequence: TGTGCCTGGACCCCCCAAACTGGAAACACCATATATTTT. Protein product: CAWTPQTGNTIYF.

This chain uses TRBV7-3 with TRBJ1-2, with D uncertain. The CDR3 is 14 amino acids. Per germline, CDR1 SGHTA and CDR2 FQGTGA. Trimming took 2 bases from V and 2 from J, leaving 9 bases between them. The CDR3 DNA reads TGTGCCAGCAGCTTAGGCGGCGGGAACTATGGCTACACCTTC. Protein sequence: CASSLGGGNYGYTF.

V gene TRBV28 combines with J gene TRBJ2-1; D remains unclear. V was shortened by 2 bases and J by 8 bases, with 10 bases between the two germline ends. The CDR3 has 13 residues. Germline CDR1 MDHEN, CDR2 SYDVKM. CDR3 nucleotide sequence: TGTGCCAGCAGTTTAAGTTCACGGGATGAGCAGTTCTTC. Protein sequence: CASSLSSRDEQFF.

CDR3 loop: CASSQHTNQPQHF. In nucleotides, the CDR3 is TGTGCCAGCAGCCAACACACCAATCAGCCCCAGCATTTT. J is TRBJ1-5 and V is TRBV14; D is uncertain. The germline gives CDR1 SGHDN, CDR2 FVKESK. The CDR3 loop spans 13 amino acids. Trimming stripped 2 bases from V and 3 bases from J, with 5 bases between.

The chain combines TRBV14 with TRBJ1-1, with D tentatively TRBD1 (6 bases). Trimming shortened V by 3 bases and J by 0 bases, and 8 bases separated the two germline ends. Germline V gene data show CDR1 as SGHDN and CDR2 as FVKESK. There are 14 residues in the CDR3. For the CDR3, the DNA is TGTGCCAGCAGCCACTGGGACATGAACACTGAAGCTTTCTTT. Translation: CASSHWDMNTEAFF. Looking up the rest from reference TRBV14 and TRBJ1-1 gives the full variable domain: EAGVTQFPSHSVIEKGQTVTLRCDPISGHDNLYWYRRVMGKEIKFLLHFVKESKQDESGMPNNRFLAERTGGTYSTLKVQPAELEDSGVYFCASSHWDMNTEAFFGQGTRLTVV.

This chain joins TRBV4-1 and TRBJ1-3, with a possible D match to TRBD1 (6 bases). CDR1 and CDR2 from the germline V gene are MGHRA and YSYEKL. The CDR3 is 17 amino acids. The germline V and J ends were trimmed by 4 bases and 4 bases, with 20 bases remaining between them. Here the CDR3 DNA reads TGCGCCAGCAGCCCCCTACAGGGACCCTCTTCGGGAAACACCATATATTTT. It specifies CASSPLQGPSSGNTIYF.

Points on this clone: Other DNA sequences within the sample encode an identical CDR3. This chain links TRBV27 with TRBJ2-3; D gene ambiguous. The CDR3 consists of 12 residues. CDR1 MNHEY and CDR2 SMNVEV come from the germline V gene (reference sequence). Trimming removed 3 bases at V and 2 bases at J, with 3 bases between. CDR3 in amino acids: CASSFNTDTQYF. CDR3 DNA sequence: TGTGCCAGCAGTTTTAACACAGATACGCAGTATTTT.

V is TRBV6-1 and J is TRBJ2-2; TRBD2 agrees at 11 bases. CDR1 and CDR2 (germline): MNHNS, SASEGT. This CDR3 comprises 15 residues. The V gene end was trimmed by 6 bases and the J gene end by 1 base; junction bases not matched to a gene: 1. The CDR3 DNA follows: TGTGCCAGCAGGACTAGCGGGGTGAACACCGGGGAGCTGTTTTTT. Translating it yields CASRTSGVNTGELFF.

The rearrangement uses TRBV19 and TRBJ2-2, with TRBD2 matching 7 bases. Trimming at V came to 4 bases and at J to 6 bases, leaving 8 bases not matched to a gene. CDR1 and CDR2 (germline): LNHDA, SQIVND (reference sequence). The CDR3 sequence is 15 residues long. The CDR3 DNA reads as TGTGCCAGTAGTAACCGGGAGGTTTTCCCCGGGGAGCTGTTTTTT. Protein product: CASSNREVFPGELFF.

The rearrangement joins TRBV4-1 to TRBJ2-7; D possibly corresponds to TRBD2 (6 bases). The CDR3 covers 16 residues. Germline CDR1 and CDR2: MGHRA and YSYEKL. The V end was cut by 4 bases, the J end by 6 bases, with 22 bases between. DNA of the CDR3: TGCGCCAGCAGCCGCCGGGACTTCGGAAGGTCGTGCGAGCAGTACGTC. It codes for CASSRRDFGRSCEQYV.

This clone occurred once. The rearrangement joins TRBV30 to TRBJ2-1; 7 positions agree with TRBD2. CDR1 and CDR2 from the germline V gene are GTSNPN and SVGIG (reference sequence). This CDR3 has 14 amino acids. Trimming cost V 4 bases and J 5 bases; bases outside gene matches: 8. CDR3 residues: CAWKASGIHNEQFF. As DNA, the CDR3 is TGTGCCTGGAAGGCAAGCGGGATACACAATGAGCAGTTCTTC.

This chain joins TRBV27 and TRBJ1-1, with D possibly TRBD1 on 5 matching bases. This CDR3 is 15 amino acids long. Trimming took off 4 bases at V and 4 bases at J, with 16 bases between the two ends. CDR1 and CDR2 from the germline V gene are MNHEY and SMNVEV (reference sequence). CDR3 nucleotides: TGTGCCAGCAGTTCCCCCGGCCAGGGAAGCACTGAAGCTTTCTTT. Translation gives CASSSPGQGSTEAFF.

The chain recombines TRBV4-1 with TRBJ2-7; 11 positions agree with TRBD2. This CDR3 has 15 residues. V shed 4 bases and J 3 bases; nucleotides not matched to a gene: 5. The germline gives CDR1 MGHRA, CDR2 YSYEKL. The CDR3 nucleotides read TGCGCCAGCAGCCCGCGGGGACTAGCGGACTACGAGCAGTACTTC. It specifies CASSPRGLADYEQYF.

The chain carries TRBV27 and TRBJ1-1, with TRBD1 as a possible D gene (5 bases). The CDR3 totals 14 residues. In germline, CDR1 is MNHEY, CDR2 SMNVEV (reference sequence). V dropped 3 bases and J dropped 1 base, with 9 bases sitting between them. The CDR3 DNA reads TGTGCCAGCAGTTTGGGGGGACCGAACACTGAAGCTTTCTTT. Residues: CASSLGGPNTEAFF.

The chain links TRBV12-5 to TRBJ2-2; TRBD2 might be the D (5 bases). Germline assignment: CDR1 LGHNT and CDR2 FRNRAP. Trimming stripped 4 bases from V and 15 bases from J, with 21 bases between. The length of the CDR3 is 14 residues. The CDR3 protein is CASGSDPALVEVFF. In DNA form, the CDR3 reads TGTGCTAGTGGTTCCGACCCAGCACTAGTTGAGGTGTTTTTT. The full variable domain, completed using reference TRBV12-5 and TRBJ2-2, is DARVTQTPRHKVTEMGQEVTMRCQPILGHNTVFWYRQTMMQGLELLAYFRNRAPLDDSGMPKDRFSAEMPDATLATLKIQPSEPRDSAVYFCASGSDPALVEVFFGEGSRLTVL.

The rearrangement uses TRBV11-2 and TRBJ2-2; D may be TRBD2 (6 bases). The CDR3 is 14 amino acids. Germline assignment: CDR1 SGHAT and CDR2 FQNNGV. V lost 0 bases, J lost 6 bases, and 8 bases lay in between. CDR3 coding DNA: TGTGCCAGCAGCTTAGAAGGCGGGGCCGGGGAGCTGTTTTTT. As protein: CASSLEGGAGELFF.

The V gene is TRBV6-1, the J gene TRBJ1-2; a possible D gene is TRBD1 (5 bases). This CDR3 has 15 residues. V lost 1 base and J lost 6, with 15 bases in between. The germline V gene has CDR1 MNHNS and CDR2 SASEGT. The CDR3 here is CASSEVRLGVNGYTF. The CDR3 nucleotides are TGTGCCAGCAGTGAAGTGAGGCTAGGGGTGAATGGCTACACCTTC.

In its sample, this clone was seen a few times. The chain joins TRBV5-8 to TRBJ2-5; 8 bases match TRBD1. V gave up 4 bases and J gave up 7 bases; unmatched junction bases: 18. Germline-derived CDR1 and CDR2 are SGHTS and YDEGEE. This CDR3 region has 17 residues. The CDR3 sequence: CASSPAPGGTAPRTQYF. CDR3 DNA sequence: TGTGCCAGCAGCCCCGCTCCAGGGGGCACAGCCCCCCGGACCCAGTACTTC.

This clone has only a few counts. The chain carries TRBV7-8 and TRBJ1-1, with 10 bases that match TRBD1. Per germline, CDR1 SGHVS and CDR2 FQNEAQ. Trimming at V came to 5 bases and at J to 4 bases, leaving 10 bases not matched to a gene. This CDR3 is 16 amino acids long. In DNA form, the CDR3 reads TGTGCCAGCAGCCCCCGACAGGGGGCCGTGGGCACTGAAGCTTTCTTT. As protein: CASSPRQGAVGTEAFF.

The rearrangement joins TRBV7-6 to TRBJ1-3, with D unresolved. The germline gives CDR1 SGHVS, CDR2 FNYEAQ. The germline V and J ends were trimmed by 4 bases and 3 bases, with 16 bases remaining between them. The CDR3 runs to 16 residues. Here the CDR3 reads CASSSGVTWSGNTIYF. DNA for the CDR3: TGTGCCAGCAGCTCCGGGGTGACGTGGAGTGGAAACACCATATATTTT.

The rearrangement links TRBV18 to TRBJ2-1; 12 bases map to TRBD2. This CDR3 has 15 amino acids. Germline V lookup: CDR1 KGHSH, CDR2 LQKENI. Unmatched junction bases numbered 4, after V lost 3 bases and J lost 7 bases. CDR3 nucleotide sequence: TGTGCCAGCTCACCCTTCACTAGCGGGAGGAATGAGCAGTTCTTC. Its protein product is CASSPFTSGRNEQFF.

This chain joins TRBV11-3 and TRBJ2-1; 11 nucleotides align to TRBD2. The V gene's germline CDR1 is SGHNT and CDR2 YENEEA. The CDR3 covers 15 residues. V dropped 1 base and J dropped 4; count of bases not matched to a gene: 0. CDR3 region: CASSLVAGGYNEQFF. The CDR3 DNA is TGTGCCAGCAGCTTAGTAGCGGGAGGGTACAATGAGCAGTTCTTC.